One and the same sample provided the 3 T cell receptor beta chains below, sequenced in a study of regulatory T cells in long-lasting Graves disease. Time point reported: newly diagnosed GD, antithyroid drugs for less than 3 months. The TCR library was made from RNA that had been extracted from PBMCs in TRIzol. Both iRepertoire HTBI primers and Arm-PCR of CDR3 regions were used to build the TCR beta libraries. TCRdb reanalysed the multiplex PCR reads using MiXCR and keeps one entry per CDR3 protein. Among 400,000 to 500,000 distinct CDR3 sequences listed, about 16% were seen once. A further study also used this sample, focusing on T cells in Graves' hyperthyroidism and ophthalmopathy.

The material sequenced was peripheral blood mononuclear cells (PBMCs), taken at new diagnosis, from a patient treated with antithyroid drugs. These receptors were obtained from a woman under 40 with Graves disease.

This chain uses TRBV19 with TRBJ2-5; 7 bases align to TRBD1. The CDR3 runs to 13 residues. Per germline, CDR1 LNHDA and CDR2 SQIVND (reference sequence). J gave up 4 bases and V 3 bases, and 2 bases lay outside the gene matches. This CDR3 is CASSMTGLETQYF. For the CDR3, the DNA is TGTGCCAGTAGTATGACAGGGCTAGAGACCCAGTACTTC.

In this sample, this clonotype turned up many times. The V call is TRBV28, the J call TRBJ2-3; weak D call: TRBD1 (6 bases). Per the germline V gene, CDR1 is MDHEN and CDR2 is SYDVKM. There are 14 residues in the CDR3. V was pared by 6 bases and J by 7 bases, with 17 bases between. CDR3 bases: TGTGCCAGCAGGGGACATCCAAGGGTTTATACGCAGTATTTT. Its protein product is CASRGHPRVYTQYF. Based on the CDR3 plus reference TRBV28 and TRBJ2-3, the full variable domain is DVKVTQSSRYLVKRTGEKVFLECVQDMDHENMFWYRQDPGLGLRLIYFSYDVKMKEKGDIPEGYSVSREKKERFSLILESASTNQTSMYLCASRGHPRVYTQYFGPGTRLTVL.

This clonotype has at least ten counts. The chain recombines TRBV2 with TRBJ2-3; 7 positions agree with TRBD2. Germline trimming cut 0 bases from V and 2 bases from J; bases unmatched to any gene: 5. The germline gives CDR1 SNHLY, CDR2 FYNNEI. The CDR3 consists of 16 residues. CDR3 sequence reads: CASSEAWTRHTDTQYF. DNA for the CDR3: TGTGCCAGCAGTGAAGCTTGGACTAGACACACAGATACGCAGTATTTT.